This T cell receptor beta chain stems from a study of neoadjuvant anti-PD-1 for oral cavity cancer. Study in general: Around day 43, patients without progression received a fourth nivolumab dose before surgery.

The time point denotes: after neoadjuvant nivolumab, at surgical resection. Patients had HPV-negative, locally advanced oral cavity squamous cell carcinoma. The table came from immunoSEQ multiplex PCR; TCRdb's copy has only in-frame clones and leaves some out. The repertoire includes some 15,000 clones, 30% to 45% of them detected once, and 39% sits in the top ten. The CDR3 extends over 14 amino acids. The ends lost 2 bases at V and 9 bases at J; junction bases unmatched: 3. Germline V gene data show CDR1 as SGHTA and CDR2 as FQGTGA. Material: tumor tissue, obtained after nivolumab (anti-PD-1) treatment. The source of this sequence is a person aged 35 to 85 with oral cavity squamous cell carcinoma. The chain carries TRBV7-3 and TRBJ1-6; TRBD1 matches at 8 bases. The CDR3 here is CASSLGQGFSPLHF. CDR3 DNA: TGTGCCAGCAGCTTAGGACAGGGATTTTCACCCCTCCACTTT.